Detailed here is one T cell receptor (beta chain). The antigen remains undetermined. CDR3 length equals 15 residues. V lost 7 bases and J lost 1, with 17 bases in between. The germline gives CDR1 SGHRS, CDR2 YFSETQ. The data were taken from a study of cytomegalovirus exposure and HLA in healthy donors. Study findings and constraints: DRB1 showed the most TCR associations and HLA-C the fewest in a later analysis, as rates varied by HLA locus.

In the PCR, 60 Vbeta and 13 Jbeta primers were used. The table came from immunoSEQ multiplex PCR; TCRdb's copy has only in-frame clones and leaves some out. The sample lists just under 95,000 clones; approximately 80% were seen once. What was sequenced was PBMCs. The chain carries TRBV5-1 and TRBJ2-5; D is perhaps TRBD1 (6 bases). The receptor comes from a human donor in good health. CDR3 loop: CASFQGDRSQETQYF. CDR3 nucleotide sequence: TGCGCCAGCTTCCAGGGCGACAGGTCCCAAGAGACCCAGTACTTC.